Here is one T cell receptor beta chain with its context. What it binds is not known. The data were obtained in a study of cytomegalovirus exposure and HLA in healthy donors. On the study more broadly: A prior analysis found roughly 100 million unique TCR beta sequences from some 190 million T cells.

Study-level findings and limits: TCR association rates varied by HLA locus in a later analysis, with DRB1 highest and HLA-C lowest. It was only CMV serostatus that was available as immune exposure information. Versus the approximately 700-donor mean, an Asian-associated ancestry cluster reportedly showed fewer N-insertions in a later analysis.

Trimming at V came to 4 bases and at J to 3 bases, leaving 3 bases not matched to a gene. This CDR3 comprises 14 residues. In germline, CDR1 is SQVTM, CDR2 ANQGSEA. The primer mix had 60 Vbeta and 13 Jbeta primers. The method was immunoSEQ multiplex PCR; TCRdb's version includes in-frame clones alone and lacks a portion of them. The sample includes 100,000 to 150,000 clones. V gene TRBV29-1 combines with J gene TRBJ2-7; 13 bases fit TRBD2. The sample was PBMCs. This TCR was sampled from a woman aged 40 to 50 in good health and CMV-seropositive. In DNA, the CDR3 is TGCAGCGTTGTGAGACTAGCGGGAGGCTACGAGCAGTACTTC. Amino acid sequence: CSVVRLAGGYEQYF.